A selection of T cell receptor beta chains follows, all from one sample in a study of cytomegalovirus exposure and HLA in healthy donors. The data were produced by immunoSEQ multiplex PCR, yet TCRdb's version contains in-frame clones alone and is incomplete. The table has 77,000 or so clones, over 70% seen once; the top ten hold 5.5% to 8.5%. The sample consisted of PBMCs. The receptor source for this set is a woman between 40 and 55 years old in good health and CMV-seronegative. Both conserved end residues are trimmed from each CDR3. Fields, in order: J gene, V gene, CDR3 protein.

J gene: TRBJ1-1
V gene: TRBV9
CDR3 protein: ASNKGDTEAF

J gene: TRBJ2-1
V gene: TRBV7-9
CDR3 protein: ASRNLTSGGYNEQF

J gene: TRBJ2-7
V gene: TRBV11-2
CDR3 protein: ASSLEGTRYYEQY

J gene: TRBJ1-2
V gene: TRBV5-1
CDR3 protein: ASSLASGQTNYGYT

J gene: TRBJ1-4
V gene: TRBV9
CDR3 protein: ASSVGGVTNEKLF

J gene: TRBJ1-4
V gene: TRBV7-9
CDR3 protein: ASSLKISRSEAEKLF

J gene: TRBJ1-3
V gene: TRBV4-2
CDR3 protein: ASSQDLGQGSGNTIY

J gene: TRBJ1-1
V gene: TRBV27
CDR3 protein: ASSLGVGTEAF

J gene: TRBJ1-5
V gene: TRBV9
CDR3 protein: ASSVGTVFQPQH

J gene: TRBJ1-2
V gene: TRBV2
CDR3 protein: ASSERGLDGYT

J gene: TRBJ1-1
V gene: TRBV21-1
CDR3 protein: ASSKQGVIEAF

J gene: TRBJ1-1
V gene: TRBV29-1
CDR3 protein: SVRGVINTEAF

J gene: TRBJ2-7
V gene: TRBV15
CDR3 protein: ATSRDRNGEQY

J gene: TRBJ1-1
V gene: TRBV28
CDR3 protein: ASSHRPSRANTEAF

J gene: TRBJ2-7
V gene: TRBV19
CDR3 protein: ASSTLAGAQYEQY

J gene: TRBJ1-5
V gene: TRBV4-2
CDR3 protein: ASSQDRGEDQPQH

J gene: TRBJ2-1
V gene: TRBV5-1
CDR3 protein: ASSLLGVDNEQF

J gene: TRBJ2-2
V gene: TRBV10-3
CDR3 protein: AISGAPRGGGTGELF

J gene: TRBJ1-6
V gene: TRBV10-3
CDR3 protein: AISGELQGTLH

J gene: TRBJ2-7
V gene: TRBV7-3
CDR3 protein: ASSLTLHNEQY

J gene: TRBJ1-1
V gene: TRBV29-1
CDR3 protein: SVGSGFEAF

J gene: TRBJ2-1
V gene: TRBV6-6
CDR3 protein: ASSYGGWNEQF

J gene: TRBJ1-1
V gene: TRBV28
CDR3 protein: ASSKGGSSTEAF

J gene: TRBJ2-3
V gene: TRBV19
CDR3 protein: ASRPTGGKSTDTQY

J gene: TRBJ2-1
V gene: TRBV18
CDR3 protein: ASSPFGDNNEQF

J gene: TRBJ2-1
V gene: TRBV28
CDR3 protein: ASSSTATYNEQF

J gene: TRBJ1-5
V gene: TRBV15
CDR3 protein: ATSRERAGTSHQPQH

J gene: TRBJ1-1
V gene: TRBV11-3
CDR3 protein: ASSLGGTTGEAF

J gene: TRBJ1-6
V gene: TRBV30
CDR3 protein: ACSDRANSPLH

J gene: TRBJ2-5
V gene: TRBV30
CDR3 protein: AWSASRLARLGTQY

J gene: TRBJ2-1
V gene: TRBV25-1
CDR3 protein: ASQGGPEYNEQF

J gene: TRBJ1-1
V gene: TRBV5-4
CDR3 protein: ASSYSWDKNTEAF

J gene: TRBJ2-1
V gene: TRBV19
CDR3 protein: ASSLGLAANEQF

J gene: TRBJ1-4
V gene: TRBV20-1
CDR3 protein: SAFLGEKLF

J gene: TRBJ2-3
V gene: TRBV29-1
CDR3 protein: SARDRGRTDTQY

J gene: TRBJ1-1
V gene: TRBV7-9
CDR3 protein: ASSPGRRQGPTEAF

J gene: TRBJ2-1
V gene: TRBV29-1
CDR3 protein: SAGTSGDNEQF

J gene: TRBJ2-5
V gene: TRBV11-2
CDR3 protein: ASSFLAGGETQY

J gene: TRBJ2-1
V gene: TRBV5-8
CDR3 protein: ASSHYFGDFNEQF

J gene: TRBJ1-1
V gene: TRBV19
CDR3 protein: ASRPWGRGTEAF

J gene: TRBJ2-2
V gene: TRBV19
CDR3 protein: ASSITGWTGELF

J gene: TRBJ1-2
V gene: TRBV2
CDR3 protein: ASSRQVGYGYT

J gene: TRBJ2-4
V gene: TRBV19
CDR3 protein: ASSPTDYVAKNIQY

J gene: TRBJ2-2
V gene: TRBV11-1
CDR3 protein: ASSFAGTGGELF

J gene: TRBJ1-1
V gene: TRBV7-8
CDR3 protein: ASSYDRGREAF

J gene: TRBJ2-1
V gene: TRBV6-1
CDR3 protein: ASRKGQVLSEQF

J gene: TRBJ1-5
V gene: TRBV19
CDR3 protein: ASSQAGTGSAGGQPQH

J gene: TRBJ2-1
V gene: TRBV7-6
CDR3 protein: ASSKTRTGSSYNEQF

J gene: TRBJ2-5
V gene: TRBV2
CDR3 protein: AGRTGQETQY

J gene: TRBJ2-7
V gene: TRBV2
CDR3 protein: ASSEGTVHEQY

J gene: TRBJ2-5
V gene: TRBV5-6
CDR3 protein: ASSLFRQGEEETQY

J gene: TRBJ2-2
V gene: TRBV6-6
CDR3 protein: ASSFLEATGELF

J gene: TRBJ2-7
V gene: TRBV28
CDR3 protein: ASSPLGGSGSRGEQY